Listed here is a single T cell receptor beta chain. The antigen remains unidentified. Other DNA sequences in the sample encode the same CDR3. The CDR3 loop spans 14 amino acids. Trimming cost V 6 bases and J 6 bases; bases outside gene matches: 7. CDR1 and CDR2 (germline): LNHDA, SQIVND (reference sequence). This sample was included in a study of beta chain features in type 1 diabetes. Whole-study results and caveats: Within each of all four CD4+ subsets, Type 1 diabetes patients had TCRB CDR3s that were moderately but significantly shorter.

What was sequenced were expressed TCRB transcripts, since all of the isolated RNA had been reverse transcribed. The assay was immunoSEQ multiplex PCR, and TCRdb's table has in-frame clones only and misses some. The sample has about 260,000 clones; around 21% are singletons. The TCR originated in a woman in her thirties or forties with type 1 diabetes. Sample: naive CD4+ T cells from blood. The rearrangement joins TRBV19 to TRBJ1-5, with 8 bases lining up with TRBD1. The CDR3, as DNA: TGTGCCAGTAGCGGGACAGGCGGTCGTCAGCCCCAGCATTTT. Translating gives CASSGTGGRQPQHF. Combining the CDR3 with reference TRBV19 and TRBJ1-5 gives the whole variable domain DGGITQSPKYLFRKEGQNVTLSCEQNLNHDAMYWYRQDPGQGLRLIYYSQIVNDFQKGDIAEGYSVSREKKESFPLTVTSAQKNPTAFYLCASSGTGGRQPQHFGDGTRLSIL.